These 8 T cell receptor beta chains were sequenced from one sample in a study of T cell repertoires in ileal Crohn's disease. This table comes from immunoSEQ multiplex PCR, and its TCRdb copy is limited to in-frame clones, with some not included. The sample has more than 9,500 clones; 82% are singletons. Time point indicated: neoterminal ileum biopsy at postoperative endoscopy, about 6 months after surgery. Sequences were obtained from ileal tissue. Receptor source: an adult with Crohn's disease.

The V call is TRBV30, the J call TRBJ1-3, with a possible D match to TRBD1 (5 bases). Germline loops: CDR1 GTSNPN, CDR2 SVGIG (reference sequence). Trimming shortened V by 7 bases and J by 2 bases, and 6 bases separated the two germline ends. The CDR3 is 11 amino acids. The CDR3 region is CASTAGNTIYF. In DNA form, the CDR3 reads TGTGCCTCGACAGCTGGAAACACCATATATTTT.

The rearrangement joins TRBV18 to TRBJ2-7; 10 bases are a match to TRBD1. The V gene's germline CDR1 is KGHSH and CDR2 LQKENI. After removal of 5 bases from V and 5 bases from J, the junction contained 3 bases not matched to a gene. CDR3 length: 13 residues. CDR3 bases: TGTGCCAGCTCAAGGACAGGGGGGCACGAGCAGTACTTC. Encoded protein: CASSRTGGHEQYF.

The chain uses TRBV6-5 and TRBJ2-1, with unresolved D. The CDR3 consists of 16 residues. V lost 0 bases and J 9 bases, leaving 18 bases between the germline ends. The germline V gene has CDR1 MNHEY and CDR2 SVGAGI. This CDR3 is CASSYSNAQAWFEQFF. As DNA, the CDR3 is TGTGCCAGCAGTTACTCGAACGCGCAGGCGTGGTTTGAGCAGTTCTTC.

Only a few counts were recorded for this clone. The V call is TRBV19, the J call TRBJ1-2; no firm D call. Trimming took off 6 bases at V and 6 bases at J, with 11 bases between the two ends. CDR3 length: 12 residues. Germline V lookup: CDR1 LNHDA, CDR2 SQIVND (reference sequence). The CDR3 DNA is TGTGCCAGTAGCAATAAAGCGGATGGCTACACCTTC. Its translation is CASSNKADGYTF.

The rearrangement uses TRBV2 and TRBJ2-1; a weak D match, TRBD2 (6 bases). V lost 2 bases, J lost 6 bases, and 11 bases lay in between. CDR1 and CDR2 (germline): SNHLY, FYNNEI. The CDR3 runs 14 residues. The CDR3 protein is CASSESRAGNEQFF. For the CDR3, the DNA is TGTGCCAGCAGTGAAAGTCGAGCGGGCAATGAGCAGTTCTTC.

The chain couples TRBV5-1 to TRBJ1-4, with TRBD1 matching 7 bases. V trimming: 3 bases; J trimming: 0 bases; junction bases outside the gene matches: 2. The germline V gene has CDR1 SGHRS and CDR2 YFSETQ. The length of the CDR3 is 15 residues. In nucleotides, the CDR3 is TGCGCCAGCAGCTCGGGGACAGCAACTAATGAAAAACTGTTTTTT. As protein: CASSSGTATNEKLFF.

The V gene is TRBV15, the J gene TRBJ2-5; D is perhaps TRBD2 (6 bases). Trimming removed 7 bases from V and 7 bases from J, with 16 bases in between. Germline CDR1 and CDR2: LNHNV and YYDKDF (reference sequence). This CDR3 is built from 13 residues. The CDR3 coding sequence is TGTGCCACCAAAGGCGGGATTTCGGGGACCCAGTACTTC. Translating gives CATKGGISGTQYF. Complete variable domain (other parts from reference TRBV15 and TRBJ2-5): DAMVIQNPRYQVTQFGKPVTLSCSQTLNHNVMYWYQQKSSQAPKLLFHYYDKDFNNEADTPDNFQSRRPNTSFCFLDIRSPGLGDTAMYLCATKGGISGTQYFGPGTRLLVL.

CDR3 protein: CASREDSANTGELFF. In DNA, the CDR3 is TGTGCCAGCAGGGAGGACAGCGCGAACACCGGGGAGCTGTTTTTT. The V and J genes are TRBV5-4 and TRBJ2-2, with D maybe TRBD1 (6 bases). This CDR3 spans 15 amino acids. CDR1 SGHNT and CDR2 YYREEE come from the germline V gene (reference sequence). The germline V and J ends were trimmed by 5 bases and 0 bases, with 11 bases remaining between them.